These 4 T cell receptor beta chains were all obtained from the same sample, sequenced in a study of blood T cell repertoires in COVID-19. Using immunoSEQ multiplex PCR, the repertoire was profiled, and TCRdb retains in-frame clones only, with some absent. The table includes 150,000 to 200,000 clones, approximately 86% detected once. Sequencing was performed on peripheral blood. The receptors stem from a man younger than 35 with acute or convalescent COVID-19.

The sample holds one count of this clone. The chain couples TRBV30 to TRBJ1-2; D is uncertain. Germline CDR1 is GTSNPN and CDR2 is SVGIG (reference sequence). The CDR3 contains 13 residues. Trimming stripped 5 bases from V and 2 bases from J, with 12 bases between. CDR3 nucleotide sequence: TGTGCCTGGGCAAAAAATGAGAACTATGGCTACACCTTC. It codes for CAWAKNENYGYTF.

CDR3 DNA sequence: TGTGCCAGTAGTATGGCGGGGGGGCTCGGCAATGAGCAGTTCTTC. The encoded protein is CASSMAGGLGNEQFF. The chain carries TRBV19 and TRBJ2-1; 9 positions agree with TRBD2. The length of the CDR3 is 15 residues. V lost 3 bases to trimming and J lost 6 bases; unmatched junction nucleotides: 6. Germline assignment: CDR1 LNHDA and CDR2 SQIVND (reference sequence).

The chain joins TRBV2 to TRBJ2-2; 8 nucleotides agree with TRBD2. The CDR3 has 16 residues. The V segment lost 7 bases and the J segment 3 bases; nucleotides outside the gene matches: 10. Germline V gene lookup returns CDR1 SNHLY and CDR2 FYNNEI. The CDR3 loop reads CASKVGGAAYTGELFF. As DNA, the CDR3 is TGTGCCAGCAAGGTCGGGGGGGCCGCGTACACCGGGGAGCTGTTTTTT.

The V gene is TRBV6-5, the J gene TRBJ2-1, with TRBD2 matching over 11 bases. The CDR3 spans 13 residues. V shed 10 bases, J shed 4 bases, and the junction held 3 bases outside the gene matches. CDR1 MNHEY and CDR2 SVGAGI come from the germline V gene. The chain's CDR3 is CATGTSGYNEQFF. CDR3 DNA: TGTGCCACCGGGACTAGCGGATACAATGAGCAGTTCTTC.